The rows below give T cell receptor beta chains drawn from one sample of a study of T cell repertoires in cytomegalovirus infection. TCRdb called the reads again in MiXCR, with one record for every CDR3 protein. Counted here are 100,000 to 150,000 distinct CDR3 sequences, more than 30% occurring once; the ten biggest clones make up roughly 50%. What these receptors recognize is not known. The sequencing used CD8+ T cells from cultured PBMCs, collected from culture after CMV antigen stimulation. Source of these receptors: a human donor in good health (CMV status not recorded). Some clones in this sample may be carry-over from other donors' samples. Both conserved end residues are part of each CDR3. D genes are given only for firm matches. Where a row states a size, it is once, few, many or the class of an expanded clone; other rows omit it.

v_gene	j_gene	d_gene	abundance	CDR3nt	CDR3aa
TRBV6-8	TRBJ2-7	.	.	TGTGCCTCTGGGGGAGTCGACTACGAGCAGTACTTC	CASGGVDYEQYF
TRBV5-6	TRBJ2-7	.	.	TGTGCCAGCAGCTTGGCCAATTACGGGACAAACTACGAGCAGTACTTC	CASSLANYGTNYEQYF
TRBV7-2	TRBJ2-3	TRBD1	many	TGTGCCAGCAGCCCCCCTTGGGGGACAGTAAATACAGATACGCAGTATTTT	CASSPPWGTVNTDTQYF
TRBV24-1	TRBJ2-6	.	few	TGTGCCACCAGTGATTCGTGGACGTCCGCTGGGGCCAACGTCCTGACTTTC	CATSDSWTSAGANVLTF
TRBV11-2	TRBJ2-2	.	.	TGTGCCAGCAGCTCTACATACAGGGTCACCGGGGAGCTGTTTTTT	CASSSTYRVTGELFF
TRBV7-8	TRBJ2-5	.	many	TGTGCCAGCAGCTTAGGCCCCTGGTCCCGGGAGACCCAGTACTTC	CASSLGPWSRETQYF
TRBV12-5	TRBJ1-1	.	few	TGTGCTAGTGGTTTAGAAGGCGGCACTGAAGCTTTCTTT	CASGLEGGTEAFF
TRBV7-2	TRBJ2-3	.	.	TGTGCCAGCAGCTTAGCCGACCTACACCCCACAGATACGCAGTATTTT	CASSLADLHPTDTQYF
TRBV5-1	TRBJ2-2	TRBD2	.	TGCGCCACCTCCCAGCTTTGGCTAGCGGGGGGCACCGGGGAGCTGTTTTTT	CATSQLWLAGGTGELFF
TRBV12-3/TRBV12-4	TRBJ1-5	.	.	TGTGCCAGCAGTTTACGGAGGGGGGCTCAGCCCCAGCATTTT	CASSLRRGAQPQHF
TRBV7-2	TRBJ2-7	TRBD1	few	TGTGCCAGCAGCTTCCCGGGACAGGGCTCCTACGAGCAGTACTTC	CASSFPGQGSYEQYF
TRBV6-1	TRBJ1-1	.	.	TGTGCCAGCAGACACGGGGTTGGCACTGAAGCTTTCTTT	CASRHGVGTEAFF
TRBV5-1	TRBJ2-2	.	.	TGCGCCAGCAGCCCCGACAGAGCGAACACCGGGGAGCTGTTTTTT	CASSPDRANTGELFF
TRBV11-2	TRBJ2-7	.	.	TGTGCCAGCAGCCCTACCCCCCTCAGCGAGCAGTACTTC	CASSPTPLSEQYF
TRBV4-1	TRBJ1-4	.	many	TGCGCCAGTTTTTCTGGGGCTGGGGCGGAAAAACTGTTTTTT	CASFSGAGAEKLFF
TRBV27	TRBJ1-2	.	few	TGTGCCAGCAGCCCGGGACCCGGGCACTATGGCTACACCTTC	CASSPGPGHYGYTF
TRBV7-9	TRBJ2-5	.	.	TGTGCCAGCAGCTTATTGGGGGCACAAGAGACCCAGTACTTC	CASSLLGAQETQYF
TRBV6-5	TRBJ2-1	.	few	TGTGCCAGCAGTTACGAGGGCTTCTCCTACAATGAGCAGTTCTTC	CASSYEGFSYNEQFF
TRBV7-8	TRBJ2-7	TRBD1	many	TGTGCCAGCAGCTTACCTACAGGGGGACGTGCTACTCCCCGCCACGAGCAGTACTTC	CASSLPTGGRATPRHEQYF
TRBV28	TRBJ2-7	.	.	TGTGCCAGCAGTCCCCGGCCAGTGACAGCAGAGCAGTACTTC	CASSPRPVTAEQYF
TRBV5-4	TRBJ2-1	TRBD1	few	TGTGCCAGCGGAGCAGGGGGCACAGGCGATGAGCAGTTCTTC	CASGAGGTGDEQFF
TRBV6-1	TRBJ2-1	.	.	TGTGCCAGCAGTGAAGCACGTGGGGCTCTCGGGTGGGCTGGGATATACAATGAGCAGTTCTTC	CASSEARGALGWAGIYNEQFF
TRBV6-2/TRBV6-3	TRBJ1-5	.	once	TGTGCCAGCAGTTACGCAGGGGCGATGTATAGCAATCAGCCCCAGCATTTT	CASSYAGAMYSNQPQHF
TRBV7-8	TRBJ1-1	.	many	TGTGCCAGCAGCTTAACAGGTTGGAACACTGAAGCTTTCTTT	CASSLTGWNTEAFF
TRBV5-4	TRBJ2-5	TRBD2	few	TGTGCCAGCAGATTACGGAACCTTAGCGGGGAAGAGACCCAGTACTTC	CASRLRNLSGEETQYF
TRBV19	TRBJ1-2	.	many	TGTGCCAGTAGTACGGCGGGGCTTGGGGGCGATTTCGACTATGGCTACACCTTC	CASSTAGLGGDFDYGYTF
TRBV12-5	TRBJ2-4	.	.	TGTGCTAGTGGGCTAGGGGCCAAAAACATTCAGTACTTC	CASGLGAKNIQYF
TRBV28	TRBJ1-1	.	.	TGTGCCAGCAGTTTCGAGGGTGGGGTGACTGAAGCTTTCTTT	CASSFEGGVTEAFF